This T cell receptor (beta chain) is from a study of shared T cell receptors in the human thymus. The CDR3 length is 12 residues. The V gene end was trimmed by 5 bases and the J gene end by 12 bases; junction bases not matched to a gene: 2. Germline lookup yields CDR1 MDHEN and CDR2 SYDVKM. The repertoire was sequenced with immunoSEQ multiplex PCR; TCRdb's copy has only in-frame clones and lacks some. In the table there are about 660,000 clones, around 87% of which are singletons. These data were likewise used in another study, on human thymus T cells. From that report: Resected material from corrective heart surgery provided the thymus tissue analysed. Seemingly biased V and J gene usage marked thymic and blood repertoires.

The sequencing input was thymocytes. V usage is TRBV28 and J usage is TRBJ2-1; 12 bases are shared with TRBD2. This TCR was sampled from a boy younger than two with a congenital heart defect. The CDR3 DNA follows: TGTGCCAGCAGTCCTAGCGGGAGGGGGCAGTTCTTC. This translates into CASSPSGRGQFF. Together with reference TRBV28 and TRBJ2-1, the CDR3 gives the full variable domain: DVKVTQSSRYLVKRTGEKVFLECVQDMDHENMFWYRQDPGLGLRLIYFSYDVKMKEKGDIPEGYSVSREKKERFSLILESASTNQTSMYLCASSPSGRGQFFGPGTRLTVL.